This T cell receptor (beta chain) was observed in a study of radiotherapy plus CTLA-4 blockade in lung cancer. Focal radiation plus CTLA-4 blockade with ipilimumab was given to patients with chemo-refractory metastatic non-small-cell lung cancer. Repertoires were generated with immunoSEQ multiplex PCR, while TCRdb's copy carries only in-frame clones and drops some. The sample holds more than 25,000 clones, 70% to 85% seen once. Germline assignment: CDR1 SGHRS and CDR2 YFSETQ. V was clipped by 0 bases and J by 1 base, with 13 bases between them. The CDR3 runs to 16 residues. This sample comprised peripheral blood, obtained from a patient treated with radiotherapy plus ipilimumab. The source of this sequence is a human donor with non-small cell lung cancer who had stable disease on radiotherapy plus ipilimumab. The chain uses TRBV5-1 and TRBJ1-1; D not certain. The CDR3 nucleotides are TGCGCCAGCAGCTTGGAAGGTCTTGAGGGGAACACTGAAGCTTTCTTT. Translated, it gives CASSLEGLEGNTEAFF. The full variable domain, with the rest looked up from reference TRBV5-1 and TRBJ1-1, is KAGVTQTPRYLIKTRGQQVTLSCSPISGHRSVSWYQQTPGQGLQFLFEYFSETQRNKGNFPGRFSGRQFSNSRSEMNVSTLELGDSALYLCASSLEGLEGNTEAFFGQGTRLTVV.